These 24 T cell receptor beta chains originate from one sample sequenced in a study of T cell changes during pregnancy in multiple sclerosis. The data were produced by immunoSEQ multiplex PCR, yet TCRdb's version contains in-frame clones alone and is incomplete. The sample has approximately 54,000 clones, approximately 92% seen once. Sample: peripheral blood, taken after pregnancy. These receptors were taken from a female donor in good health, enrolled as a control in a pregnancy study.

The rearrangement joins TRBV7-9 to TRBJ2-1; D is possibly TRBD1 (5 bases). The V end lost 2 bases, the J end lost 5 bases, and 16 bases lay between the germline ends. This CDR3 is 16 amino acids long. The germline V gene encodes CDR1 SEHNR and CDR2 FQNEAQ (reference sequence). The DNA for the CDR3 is TGTGCCAGCAGCTTAAATATTCCAGGGCAGAACAATGAGCAGTTCTTC. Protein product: CASSLNIPGQNNEQFF.

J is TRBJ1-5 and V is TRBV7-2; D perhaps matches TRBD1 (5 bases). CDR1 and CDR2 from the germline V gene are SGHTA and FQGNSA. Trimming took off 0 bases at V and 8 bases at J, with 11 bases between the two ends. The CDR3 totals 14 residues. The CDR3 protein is CASSLAGVAKPQHF. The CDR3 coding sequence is TGTGCCAGCAGCTTAGCAGGGGTCGCGAAGCCCCAGCATTTT.

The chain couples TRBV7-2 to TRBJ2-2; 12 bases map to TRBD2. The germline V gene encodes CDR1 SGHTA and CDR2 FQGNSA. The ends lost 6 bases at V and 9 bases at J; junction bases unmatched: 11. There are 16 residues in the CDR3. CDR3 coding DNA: TGTGCCAGCAGGGAACTAGCGGGAGGCCCCCTGTGGGAGCTGTTTTTT. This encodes CASRELAGGPLWELFF.

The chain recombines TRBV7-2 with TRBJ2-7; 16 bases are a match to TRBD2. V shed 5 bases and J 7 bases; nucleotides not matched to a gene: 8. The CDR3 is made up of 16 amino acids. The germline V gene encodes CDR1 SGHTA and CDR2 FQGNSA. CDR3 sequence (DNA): TGTGCCAGCAGCCAGGGACTAGCGGGAGGGCCGTGGGAGCAGTACTTC. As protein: CASSQGLAGGPWEQYF.

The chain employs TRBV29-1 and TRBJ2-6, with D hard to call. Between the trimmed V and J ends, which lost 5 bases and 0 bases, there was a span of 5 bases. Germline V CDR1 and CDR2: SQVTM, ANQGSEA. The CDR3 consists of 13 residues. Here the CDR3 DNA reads TGCAGCGTTAAGCTCTCTGGGGCCAACGTCCTGACTTTC. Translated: CSVKLSGANVLTF. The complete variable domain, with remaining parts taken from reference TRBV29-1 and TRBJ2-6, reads SAVISQKPSRDICQRGTSLTIQCQVDSQVTMMFWYRQQPGQSLTLIATANQGSEATYESGFVIDKFPISRPNLTFSTLTVSNMSPEDSSIYLCSVKLSGANVLTFGAGSRLTVL.

The CDR3 DNA sequence: TGTGCCATCAGTGAGGGAACGGGAGTGGCAGATACGCAGTATTTT. Protein product: CAISEGTGVADTQYF. The chain carries TRBV10-3 and TRBJ2-3, with D maybe TRBD2 (6 bases). The V gene lost 2 bases and the J gene lost 4 bases, with 13 bases spanning the gap. The CDR3 runs to 15 residues. CDR1 and CDR2 from the germline V gene are ENHRY and SYGVKD.

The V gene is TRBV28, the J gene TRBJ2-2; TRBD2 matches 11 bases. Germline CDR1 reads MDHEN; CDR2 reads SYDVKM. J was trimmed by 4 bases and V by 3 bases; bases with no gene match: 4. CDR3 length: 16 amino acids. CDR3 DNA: TGTGCCAGCAGTTTGAGTAGCGGGAGGGGCACCGGGGAGCTGTTTTTT. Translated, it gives CASSLSSGRGTGELFF.

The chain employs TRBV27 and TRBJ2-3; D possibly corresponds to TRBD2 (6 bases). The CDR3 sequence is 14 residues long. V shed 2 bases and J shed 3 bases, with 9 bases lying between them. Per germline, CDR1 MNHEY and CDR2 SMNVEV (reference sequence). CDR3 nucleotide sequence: TGTGCCAGCAGTTTAAGCCGGGGGACAGATACGCAGTATTTT. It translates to CASSLSRGTDTQYF.

The CDR3, as DNA: TGTGCCAGCAGCCCATTAGCGGGGGGCCTACAAGAGACCCAGTACTTC. It translates to CASSPLAGGLQETQYF. This chain joins TRBV9 and TRBJ2-5; 10 bases are shared with TRBD2. The CDR3 has 16 amino acids. The germline gives CDR1 SGDLS, CDR2 YYNGEE. J lost 2 bases, V lost 4 bases, and 8 bases had no gene match. The whole variable domain, filled in from reference TRBV9 and TRBJ2-5, reads DSGVTQTPKHLITATGQRVTLRCSPRSGDLSVYWYQQSLDQGLQFLIQYYNGEERAKGNILERFSAQQFPDLHSELNLSSLELGDSALYFCASSPLAGGLQETQYFGPGTRLLVL.

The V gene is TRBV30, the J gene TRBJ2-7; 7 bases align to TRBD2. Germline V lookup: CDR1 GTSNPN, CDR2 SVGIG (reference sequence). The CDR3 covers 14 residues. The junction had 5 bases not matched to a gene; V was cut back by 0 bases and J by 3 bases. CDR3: CAWSVGTTYYEQYF. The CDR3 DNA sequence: TGTGCCTGGAGTGTGGGGACTACCTACTACGAGCAGTACTTC.

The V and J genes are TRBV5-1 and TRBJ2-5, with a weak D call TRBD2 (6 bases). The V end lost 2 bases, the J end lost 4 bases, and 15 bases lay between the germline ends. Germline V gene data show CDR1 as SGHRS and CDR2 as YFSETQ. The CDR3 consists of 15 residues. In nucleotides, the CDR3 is TGCGCCAGCAGCTTTGCCCGGGGAGGTCGAGAGACCCAGTACTTC. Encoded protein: CASSFARGGRETQYF. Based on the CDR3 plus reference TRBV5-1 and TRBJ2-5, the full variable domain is KAGVTQTPRYLIKTRGQQVTLSCSPISGHRSVSWYQQTPGQGLQFLFEYFSETQRNKGNFPGRFSGRQFSNSRSEMNVSTLELGDSALYLCASSFARGGRETQYFGPGTRLLVL.

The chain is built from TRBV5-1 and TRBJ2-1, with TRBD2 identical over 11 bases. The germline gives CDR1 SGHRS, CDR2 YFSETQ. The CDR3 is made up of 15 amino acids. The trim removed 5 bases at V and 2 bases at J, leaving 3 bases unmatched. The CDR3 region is CASRSLAGAYNEQFF. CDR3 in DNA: TGCGCCAGCAGATCACTAGCGGGGGCCTACAATGAGCAGTTCTTC.

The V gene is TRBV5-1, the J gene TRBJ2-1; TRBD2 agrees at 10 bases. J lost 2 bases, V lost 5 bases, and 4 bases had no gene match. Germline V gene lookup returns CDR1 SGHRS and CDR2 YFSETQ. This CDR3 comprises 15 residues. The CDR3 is CASSPSGSAYNEQFF. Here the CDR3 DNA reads TGCGCCAGCAGTCCTAGCGGGAGCGCCTACAATGAGCAGTTCTTC.

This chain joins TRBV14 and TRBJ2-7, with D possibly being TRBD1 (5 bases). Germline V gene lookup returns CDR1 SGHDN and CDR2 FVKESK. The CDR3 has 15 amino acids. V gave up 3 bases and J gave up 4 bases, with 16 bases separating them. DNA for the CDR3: TGTGCCAGCAGCCATACTAAGGGGCTTGCTTACGAGCAGTACTTC. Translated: CASSHTKGLAYEQYF.

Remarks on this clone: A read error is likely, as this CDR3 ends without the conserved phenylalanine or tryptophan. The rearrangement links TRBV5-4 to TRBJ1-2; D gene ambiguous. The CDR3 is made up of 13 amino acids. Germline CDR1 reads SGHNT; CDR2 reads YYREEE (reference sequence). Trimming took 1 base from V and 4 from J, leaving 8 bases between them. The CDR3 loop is CASSLTASYGYTL. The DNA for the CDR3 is TGTGCCAGCAGCTTGACAGCTTCCTATGGCTACACCCTC.

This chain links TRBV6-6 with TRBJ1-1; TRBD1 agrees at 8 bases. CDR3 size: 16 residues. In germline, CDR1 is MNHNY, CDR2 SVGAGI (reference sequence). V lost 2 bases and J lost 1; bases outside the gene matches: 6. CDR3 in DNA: TGTGCCAGCAGTTACCTTGCGACAGGGGCGAACACTGAAGCTTTCTTT. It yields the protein CASSYLATGANTEAFF.

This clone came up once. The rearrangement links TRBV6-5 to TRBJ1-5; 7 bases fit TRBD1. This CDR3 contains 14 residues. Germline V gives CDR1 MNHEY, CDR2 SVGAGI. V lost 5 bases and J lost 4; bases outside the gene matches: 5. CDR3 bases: TGTGCCAGCAGTCCCGGGACAGAAAATCAGCCCCAGCATTTT. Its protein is CASSPGTENQPQHF.

Here the CDR3 DNA reads TGCAGCTCCACAAGGTCGAACAGAAAGAACACTGAAGCTTTCTTT. Its translation: CSSTRSNRKNTEAFF. The chain recombines TRBV29-1 with TRBJ1-1; no definite D call. CDR3 length: 15 residues. Germline lookup yields CDR1 SQVTM and CDR2 ANQGSEA. Trimming removed 8 bases at V and 1 base at J, with 20 bases between.

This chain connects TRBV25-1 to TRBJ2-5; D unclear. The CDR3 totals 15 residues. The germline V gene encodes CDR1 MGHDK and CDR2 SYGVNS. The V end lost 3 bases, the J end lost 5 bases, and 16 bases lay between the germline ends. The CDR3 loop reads CASSDSRRGRETQYF. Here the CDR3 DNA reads TGTGCCAGCAGTGATAGCCGCCGCGGTAGGGAGACCCAGTACTTC.

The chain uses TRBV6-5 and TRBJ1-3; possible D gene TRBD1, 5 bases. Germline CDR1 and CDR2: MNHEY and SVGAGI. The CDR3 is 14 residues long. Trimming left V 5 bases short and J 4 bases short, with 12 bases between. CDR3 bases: TGTGCCAGCAGTCCAGGGTTTACGGGAAACACCATATATTTT. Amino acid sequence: CASSPGFTGNTIYF.

CDR3 loop: CASSTGGTNYGYTF. The CDR3 DNA reads as TGTGCCAGTAGTACCGGGGGAACTAACTATGGCTACACCTTC. The chain has TRBV19 and TRBJ1-2; maybe TRBD1 (5 bases). The V gene's germline CDR1 is LNHDA and CDR2 SQIVND (reference sequence). Between the trimmed V and J ends, which lost 4 bases and 0 bases, there was a span of 9 bases. The CDR3 loop spans 14 amino acids.

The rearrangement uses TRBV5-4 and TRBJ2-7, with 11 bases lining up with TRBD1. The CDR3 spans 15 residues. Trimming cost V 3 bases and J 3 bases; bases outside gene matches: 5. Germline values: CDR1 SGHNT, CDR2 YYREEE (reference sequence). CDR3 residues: CASSSPGQGVYEQYF. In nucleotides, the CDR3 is TGTGCCAGCAGCTCTCCGGGACAGGGGGTCTACGAGCAGTACTTC.

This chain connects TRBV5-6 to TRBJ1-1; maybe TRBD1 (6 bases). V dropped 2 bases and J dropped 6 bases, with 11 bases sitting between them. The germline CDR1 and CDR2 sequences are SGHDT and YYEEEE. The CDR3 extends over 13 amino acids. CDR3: CASSFLTGSEAFF. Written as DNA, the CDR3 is TGTGCCAGCAGCTTCCTGACAGGATCTGAAGCTTTCTTT.

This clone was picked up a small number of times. Here the CDR3 reads CASRQGTINEQFF. CDR3 nucleotide sequence: TGTGCCAGCCGACAGGGAACCATCAATGAGCAGTTCTTC. This chain connects TRBV5-6 to TRBJ2-1; 7 bases align to TRBD1. Germline assignment: CDR1 SGHDT and CDR2 YYEEEE. With 7 bases clipped from V and 6 bases from J, the junction kept 7 bases outside the gene matches. This CDR3 has 13 amino acids.